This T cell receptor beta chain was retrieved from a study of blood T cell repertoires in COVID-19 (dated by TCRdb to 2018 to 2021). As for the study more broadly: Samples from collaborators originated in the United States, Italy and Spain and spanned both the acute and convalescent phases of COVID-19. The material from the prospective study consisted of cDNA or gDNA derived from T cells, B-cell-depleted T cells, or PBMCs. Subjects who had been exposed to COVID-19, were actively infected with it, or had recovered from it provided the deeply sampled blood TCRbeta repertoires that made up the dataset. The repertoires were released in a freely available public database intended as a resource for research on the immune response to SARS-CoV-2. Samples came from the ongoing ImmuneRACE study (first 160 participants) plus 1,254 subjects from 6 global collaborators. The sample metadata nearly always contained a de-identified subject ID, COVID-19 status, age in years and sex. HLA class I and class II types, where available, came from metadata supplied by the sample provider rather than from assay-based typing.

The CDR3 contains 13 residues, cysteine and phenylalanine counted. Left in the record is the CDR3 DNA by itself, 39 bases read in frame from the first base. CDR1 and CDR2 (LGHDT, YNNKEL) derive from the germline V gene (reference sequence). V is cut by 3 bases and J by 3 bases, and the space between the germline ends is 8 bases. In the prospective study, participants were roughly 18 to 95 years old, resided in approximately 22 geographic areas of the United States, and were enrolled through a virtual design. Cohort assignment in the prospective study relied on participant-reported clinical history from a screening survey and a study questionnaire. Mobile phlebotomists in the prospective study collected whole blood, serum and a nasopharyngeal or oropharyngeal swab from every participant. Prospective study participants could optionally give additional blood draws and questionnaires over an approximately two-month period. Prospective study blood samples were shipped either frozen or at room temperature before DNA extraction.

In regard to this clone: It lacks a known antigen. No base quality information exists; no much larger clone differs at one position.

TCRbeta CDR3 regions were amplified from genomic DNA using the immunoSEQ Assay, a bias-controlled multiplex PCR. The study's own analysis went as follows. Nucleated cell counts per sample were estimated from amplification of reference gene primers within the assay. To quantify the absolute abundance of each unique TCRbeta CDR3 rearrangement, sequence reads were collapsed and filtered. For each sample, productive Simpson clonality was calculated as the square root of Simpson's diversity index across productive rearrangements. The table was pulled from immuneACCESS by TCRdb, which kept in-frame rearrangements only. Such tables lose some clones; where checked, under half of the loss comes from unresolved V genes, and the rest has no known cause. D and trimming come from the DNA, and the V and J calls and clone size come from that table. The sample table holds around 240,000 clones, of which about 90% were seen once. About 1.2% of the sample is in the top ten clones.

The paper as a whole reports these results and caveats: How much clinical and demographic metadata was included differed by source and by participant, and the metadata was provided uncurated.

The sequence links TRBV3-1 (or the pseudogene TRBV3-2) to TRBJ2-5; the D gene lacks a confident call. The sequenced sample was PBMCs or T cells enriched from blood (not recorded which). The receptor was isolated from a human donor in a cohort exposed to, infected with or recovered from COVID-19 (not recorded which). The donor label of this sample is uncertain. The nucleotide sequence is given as TGTGCCAGCAGCCACGGAGCTGAAGAGACCCAGTACTTC. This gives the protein CASSHGAEETQYF.